The 18 T cell receptor beta chains listed next were all sequenced from one sample in a study of T cell responses to AZD1222 COVID-19 vaccine. Using immunoSEQ multiplex PCR, the repertoire was profiled, and TCRdb retains in-frame clones only, with some absent. The table shows roughly 150,000 clones, with about nine tenths occurring only once. Material: peripheral blood, obtained on day 0 of AZD1222 vaccination. The receptors come from an adult in good health.

This chain connects TRBV19 to TRBJ1-2; D gene ambiguous. There are 14 residues in the CDR3. Germline V gives CDR1 LNHDA, CDR2 SQIVND (reference sequence). V was shortened by 1 base and J by 2 bases, with 8 bases between the two germline ends. This CDR3 is CASSIGVRNYGYTF. The CDR3 DNA reads as TGTGCCAGTAGTATAGGGGTTCGGAACTATGGCTACACCTTC. The variable domain in full, completed from reference TRBV19 and TRBJ1-2, reads DGGITQSPKYLFRKEGQNVTLSCEQNLNHDAMYWYRQDPGQGLRLIYYSQIVNDFQKGDIAEGYSVSREKKESFPLTVTSAQKNPTAFYLCASSIGVRNYGYTFGSGTRLTVV.

CDR3 sequence: CSAPMRGEQYF. The CDR3 region has the DNA TGCAGTGCTCCCATGCGGGGCGAGCAGTACTTC. The gene calls are TRBV20-1 and TRBJ2-7, with TRBD2 as a possible D gene (6 bases). CDR1 and CDR2 from the germline V gene are DFQATT and SNEGSKA (reference sequence). The CDR3 extends over 11 amino acids. V was pared by 5 bases and J by 6 bases, with 11 bases between.

The CDR3 nucleotides read TGCGCCAGCAGCCAATTTGTGCAGGGTAATCAGCCCCAGCATTTT. Its protein is CASSQFVQGNQPQHF. The J gene is TRBJ1-5, the V gene TRBV4-3, with D maybe TRBD1 (5 bases). The V end was cut by 2 bases, the J end by 4 bases, with 12 bases between. Germline V gene data show CDR1 as LGHNA and CDR2 as YSLEER. CDR3 length: 15 residues.

J is TRBJ2-5 and V is TRBV7-2, with TRBD1 matching over 8 bases. Germline CDR1 reads SGHTA; CDR2 reads FQGNSA. Losses at the gene ends were 6 bases for V and 7 bases for J; bases not matched to a gene: 16. This CDR3 has 16 amino acids. As DNA, the CDR3 is TGTGCCAGCAGTTTAACAGGGGGTCCCCCCACAGCGACCCAGTACTTC. The encoded protein is CASSLTGGPPTATQYF.

V is TRBV11-1 and J is TRBJ2-1; D gene unclear. Germline-derived CDR1 and CDR2 are SGHAT and FQDESV (reference sequence). V was shortened by 0 bases and J by 0 bases, with 3 bases between the two germline ends. The CDR3 covers 14 residues. Here the CDR3 reads CASSLAGSYNEQFF. The CDR3 bases are TGTGCCAGCAGCTTAGCGGGCTCCTACAATGAGCAGTTCTTC.

The chain couples TRBV10-3 to TRBJ2-2, with TRBD1 identical over 7 bases. Germline V CDR1 and CDR2: ENHRY, SYGVKD. Trimming at V came to 7 bases and at J to 2 bases, leaving 4 bases not matched to a gene. The CDR3 runs 14 residues. This CDR3 reads CAIKGTVNTGELFF. The CDR3 coding sequence is TGTGCCATCAAAGGGACAGTAAACACCGGGGAGCTGTTTTTT.

A few counts support this clone. The chain has TRBV14 and TRBJ1-3; D uncertain. The germline V and J ends were trimmed by 3 bases and 3 bases, with 18 bases remaining between them. Germline lookup yields CDR1 SGHDN and CDR2 FVKESK. The CDR3 totals 17 residues. The CDR3 region has the DNA TGTGCCAGCAGCCATAGAGGGCAGCGATCATATGGAAACACCATATATTTT. It encodes CASSHRGQRSYGNTIYF.

The chain has TRBV4-1 and TRBJ2-2, with 7 bases lining up with TRBD1. The V gene's germline CDR1 is MGHRA and CDR2 YSYEKL. The V segment lost 0 bases and the J segment 5 bases; nucleotides outside the gene matches: 9. The CDR3 is 17 amino acids. This CDR3 reads CASSQDQQGLGTGELFF. CDR3 bases: TGCGCCAGCAGCCAAGATCAACAGGGGTTGGGTACCGGGGAGCTGTTTTTT.

V usage is TRBV10-3 and J usage is TRBJ1-1; D uncertain. Germline CDR1 ENHRY, CDR2 SYGVKD. This CDR3 spans 13 amino acids. V was clipped by 0 bases and J by 10 bases, with 12 bases between them. CDR3 residues: CAISESEISRAFF. In DNA, the CDR3 is TGTGCCATCAGTGAGTCGGAGATAAGCCGAGCTTTCTTT.

This CDR3 is CASSHSGLAGSREQYF. DNA for the CDR3: TGCGCCAGCAGTCACTCCGGACTAGCGGGGTCTAGGGAGCAGTACTTC. The rearrangement joins TRBV23-1 to TRBJ2-7, with TRBD2 matching over 12 bases. Being an ORF, TRBV23-1 has a function that is uncertain. The V and J ends lost 3 bases and 7 bases, in that order; junction bases with no gene match: 10. CDR3 length equals 16 residues.

This clone was seen many times. The gene calls are TRBV4-2 and TRBJ2-1, with D possibly matching TRBD1 (5 bases). Germline CDR1 LGHNA, CDR2 YNFKEQ. This CDR3 comprises 16 residues. V was pared by 4 bases and J by 2 bases, with 15 bases between. The CDR3, as DNA: TGTGCCAGCAGCCCCGGATCGGTAGGGGCCTACAATGAGCAGTTCTTC. This translates into CASSPGSVGAYNEQFF.

This clone was detected once. This rearrangement joins TRBV19 to TRBJ2-2; the D call may be TRBD1 or TRBD2 (5 bases each). The CDR3 has 15 amino acids. Germline CDR1 and CDR2: LNHDA and SQIVND (reference sequence). Trimming removed 6 bases at V and 2 bases at J, with 13 bases between. CDR3 bases: TGTGCCAGTAGCCTCCACGGGGACAACACCGGGGAGCTGTTTTTT. It codes for CASSLHGDNTGELFF. Variable domain in full (rest from reference TRBV19 and TRBJ2-2): DGGITQSPKYLFRKEGQNVTLSCEQNLNHDAMYWYRQDPGQGLRLIYYSQIVNDFQKGDIAEGYSVSREKKESFPLTVTSAQKNPTAFYLCASSLHGDNTGELFFGEGSRLTVL.

The genes are TRBV7-2 and TRBJ2-3, with D maybe TRBD2 (6 bases). CDR1 is SGHTA and CDR2 is FQGNSA in the germline V gene. The V end was cut by 4 bases, the J end by 5 bases, with 16 bases between. The CDR3 covers 15 residues. CDR3 residues: CASSSKVGGRDTQYF. CDR3 sequence (DNA): TGTGCCAGCAGCTCCAAGGTCGGAGGGCGAGATACGCAGTATTTT. Variable domain in full (rest from reference TRBV7-2 and TRBJ2-3): GAGVSQSPSNKVTEKGKDVELRCDPISGHTALYWYRQSLGQGLEFLIYFQGNSAPDKSGLPSDRFSAERTGGSVSTLTIQRTQQEDSAVYLCASSSKVGGRDTQYFGPGTRLTVL.

This rearrangement joins TRBV9 to TRBJ1-4; 9 bases agree with TRBD1. V dropped 0 bases and J dropped 5; count of bases not matched to a gene: 8. CDR1 is SGDLS and CDR2 is YYNGEE in the germline V gene. The CDR3 covers 17 residues. CDR3 nucleotide sequence: TGTGCCAGCAGCGTAGGGTTGGGGGACAGGGTCAATGAAAAACTGTTTTTT. Amino acid sequence: CASSVGLGDRVNEKLFF.

This chain links TRBV13 with TRBJ2-4; D is uncertain. The V gene's germline CDR1 is PRHDT and CDR2 FYEKMQ (reference sequence). The V end lost 8 bases, the J end lost 0 bases, and 5 bases lay between the germline ends. This CDR3 is built from 12 residues. The CDR3 loop is CASVGAKNIQYF. Here the CDR3 DNA reads TGTGCCAGCGTGGGAGCCAAAAACATTCAGTACTTC.

This sequence joins TRBV28 and TRBJ2-1, with D hard to call. CDR1 is MDHEN and CDR2 is SYDVKM in the germline V gene. This CDR3 has 11 amino acids. Trimming pared 3 bases from V and 9 bases from J, leaving 6 bases between. The CDR3, as DNA: TGTGCCAGCAGTTTCTTGAGTGAGCAGTTCTTC. Amino acids: CASSFLSEQFF.

The rearrangement links TRBV9 to TRBJ2-5; D not certain. Trimming pared 3 bases from V and 9 bases from J, leaving 15 bases between. CDR1 is SGDLS, CDR2 YYNGEE, per germline. There are 13 residues in the CDR3. CDR3 in DNA: TGTGCCAGCAGCGACGATAGGAGTCCCTCCCAGTACTTC. This translates into CASSDDRSPSQYF.

The rearrangement joins TRBV6-6 to TRBJ1-1; 7 nucleotides line up with TRBD1. With 0 bases clipped from V and 6 bases from J, the junction kept 7 bases outside the gene matches. CDR1 and CDR2 (germline): MNHNY, SVGAGI (reference sequence). CDR3 length equals 15 residues. For the CDR3, the DNA is TGTGCCAGCAGTTACTCAAATGAGGGGGCCTCTGAAGCTTTCTTT. Translating gives CASSYSNEGASEAFF.